A single sample is the source of the 26 T cell receptor beta chains below, sequenced in a study of T cell clonality in common variable immunodeficiency. Profiling relied on immunoSEQ multiplex PCR, and the TCRdb table lists in-frame clones only, not all of them. The record shows over 40,000 clones for this sample, with no singletons present. The sequencing input was peripheral blood mononuclear cells. These receptors were collected from a person aged 18 to 75 in good health.

In its sample, this clone was seen many times. The DNA read from the CDR3 is TGTGCCAGCAAACGTAACGGGGGTAACACCGGGGAG. Translating gives CASKRNGGNTGE. The CDR3 in its entirety is CASKRNGGNTGELFF. This chain connects TRBV2 to TRBJ2-2, with D maybe TRBD2 (6 bases). The read gets to within 3 residues of the CDR3 end, and the germline J gene fills in the rest. The CDR3 extends over 15 amino acids. V lost 7 bases and J 2 bases, leaving 14 bases between the germline ends. Looked up from germline, CDR1 is SNHLY and CDR2 is FYNNEI. The full variable domain, in which reference TRBV2 and TRBJ2-2 provide the parts outside the CDR3, is EPEVTQTPSHQVTQMGQEVILRCVPISNHLYFYWYRQILGQKVEFLVSFYNNEISEKSEIFDDQFSVERPDGSNFTLKIRSTKLEDSAMYFCASKRNGGNTGELFFGEGSRLTVL.

There are many counts of this clone. With the read ending 3 residues before the CDR3 end, the germline J gene is used to fill in that end. J is TRBJ1-4 and V is TRBV30, with TRBD1 identical over 7 bases. The CDR3 is 16 amino acids. Germline CDR1 reads GTSNPN; CDR2 reads SVGIG (reference sequence). Here the CDR3 reads CAWSVGQRLYNSPLFF. CDR3 bases read: TGTGCCTGGAGTGTGGGACAGCGCCTCTATAATTCACCA.

This clone was recorded many times. Coverage ceases 3 residues before the CDR3 finishes, and the germline J gene fills in the end. The rearrangement joins TRBV6-2 or TRBV6-3 to TRBJ2-5; 13 bases fit TRBD2. V trimming: 10 bases; J trimming: 4 bases; junction bases outside the gene matches: 15. From germline, CDR1 is MNHEY and CDR2 SVGEGT. There are 17 residues in the CDR3. The CDR3 DNA, read in part, is TGTGCCACCCGACTAGCGGGGGGCCCCAGGGCGGGAGAGACC. This sequence encodes CATRLAGGPRAGET. The whole CDR3 is CATRLAGGPRAGETQYF.

In its sample, this clone was seen many times. Read data end 3 residues before the CDR3 end; the end is taken from the germline J gene. The genes are TRBV18 and TRBJ1-1; possible D gene TRBD1, 5 bases. Trimming removed 4 bases at V and 3 bases at J, with 6 bases between. The germline V gene encodes CDR1 KGHSH and CDR2 LQKENI. The length of the CDR3 is 12 residues. The DNA read from the CDR3 is TGTGCCAGCTCACAGGGGTACACTGAA. Protein: CASSQGYTE. The whole CDR3 protein reads CASSQGYTEAFF.

This clone was detected many times. The read ends 3 residues shy of where the CDR3 ends; the end is completed using the germline J gene. The gene calls are TRBV11-2 and TRBJ1-6, with 8 bases matching TRBD1. CDR3 size: 15 residues. Germline V gene data show CDR1 as SGHAT and CDR2 as FQNNGV. J lost 11 bases, V lost 4 bases, and 10 bases had no gene match. The CDR3 region is CASSSREDRAAPLHF. The sequenced part of the CDR3 DNA is TGTGCCAGCAGCTCACGTGAGGACAGGGCGGCACCC.

This clone was seen at least ten times. Read coverage stops 3 residues before the CDR3 terminus; the germline J gene supplies the remainder. The V and J genes are TRBV19 and TRBJ2-2; maybe TRBD2 (5 bases). V was clipped by 3 bases and J by 3 bases, with 14 bases between them. Germline lookup yields CDR1 LNHDA and CDR2 SQIVND (reference sequence). CDR3 length equals 16 residues. CDR3: CASSIGIRGDTGELFF. Incomplete CDR3 DNA: TGTGCCAGTAGTATTGGGATCCGGGGTGACACCGGGGAG.

This clone appeared many times. The sequence runs out 3 residues before the end of the CDR3; the remainder is reconstructed from the germline J gene. J is TRBJ2-7 and V is TRBV7-8; D is possibly TRBD1 or TRBD2 (6 bases each). V shed 5 bases and J shed 4 bases, with 9 bases lying between them. Germline V lookup: CDR1 SGHVS, CDR2 FQNEAQ. The CDR3 is 12 amino acids. Partial CDR3 DNA: TGTGCCAGCAGCCAGGGGAGGTACGAG. Its translation: CASSQGRYE. The full-length CDR3 reads as CASSQGRYEQYF.

CDR3 amino acids: CASSLTDNDYTF. The part of the CDR3 DNA that was read is TGTGCCAGCAGCTTAACGGACAATGAC. This rearrangement joins TRBV7-6 to TRBJ1-2, with TRBD1 as a possible D gene (5 bases). With the read ending 3 residues before the CDR3 end, the germline J gene is used to fill in that end. Germline V gene data show CDR1 as SGHVS and CDR2 as FNYEAQ. The CDR3 length is 12 residues.

A note on this clone: The read gets to within 3 residues of the CDR3 end, and the germline J gene fills in the rest. This rearrangement joins TRBV7-7 to TRBJ2-4; weak D call: TRBD1 (6 bases). Germline V gene data show CDR1 as SSHAT and CDR2 as FNYEAQ (reference sequence). This CDR3 is 11 amino acids long. Partial CDR3 DNA: TGTGCCAGCAGCCAACAGGGTGGT. Residues: CASSQQGG. The whole CDR3 reads CASSQQGGQYF.

This clone was counted at least ten times. The read is 3 residues too short to cover the CDR3 end, so that end is filled in from the germline J gene. The genes are TRBV10-3 and TRBJ2-7, with TRBD1 identical over 10 bases. CDR1 and CDR2 (germline): ENHRY, SYGVKD. This CDR3 contains 13 residues. V shed 10 bases and J 6 bases; nucleotides not matched to a gene: 9. This chain's CDR3 is CATSGTGDAEQYF. CDR3 bases read: TGTGCCACATCCGGGACAGGGGACGCCGAG.

This clone has a count of ten or more. The CDR3 end lies 3 residues beyond the end of the read and is filled in from the germline J gene. The chain carries TRBV5-1 and TRBJ2-2, with D possibly TRBD2 on 6 matching bases. V lost 4 bases and J lost 3, with 16 bases in between. Germline assignment: CDR1 SGHRS and CDR2 YFSETQ. The CDR3 runs 16 residues. The CDR3 spells CASSRMAGSDTGELFF. The CDR3 bases that were read are TGCGCCAGCAGCCGGATGGCGGGGTCGGACACCGGGGAG. Together with reference TRBV5-1 and TRBJ2-2, the CDR3 gives the full variable domain: KAGVTQTPRYLIKTRGQQVTLSCSPISGHRSVSWYQQTPGQGLQFLFEYFSETQRNKGNFPGRFSGRQFSNSRSEMNVSTLELGDSALYLCASSRMAGSDTGELFFGEGSRLTVL.

In this sample, this clone turned up many times. The read finishes 3 residues shy of the CDR3 end, and the germline J gene is used to complete it. The chain couples TRBV19 to TRBJ2-5; D perhaps matches TRBD2 (6 bases). Per germline, CDR1 LNHDA and CDR2 SQIVND (reference sequence). V was trimmed by 3 bases and J by 1 base, leaving 12 bases between them. The CDR3 has 15 residues. The CDR3 sequence is CASSIWAGSQETQYF. Partial CDR3 DNA: TGTGCCAGTAGTATTTGGGCGGGGTCCCAAGAGACC.

This clone was seen at least ten times. A far larger clone is only one base removed, so a read error is likely. CDR3 bases read: TGCGCCAGCACCCCCTCCCCTCTAGCGGGGGGGCGGTATGAG. Protein product: CASTPSPLAGGRYE. The whole CDR3 region reads CASTPSPLAGGRYEQFF. V gene TRBV5-1 combines with J gene TRBJ2-1, with 12 bases fitting TRBD2. The read stops 3 residues short of the end of the CDR3; the missing end is completed from the germline J gene. The CDR3 extends over 17 amino acids. Germline loops: CDR1 SGHRS, CDR2 YFSETQ. The junction had 15 bases not matched to a gene; V was cut back by 6 bases and J by 8 bases.

A few counts support this clone. The read finishes 3 residues shy of the CDR3 end, and the germline J gene is used to complete it. This chain joins TRBV7-9 and TRBJ2-2; D is unresolved. Germline assignment: CDR1 SEHNR and CDR2 FQNEAQ (reference sequence). The CDR3 extends over 14 amino acids. The sequenced CDR3 bases are TGTGCCAGCAGCCTCTTTAAAGCGAATTCACCG. Translated: CASSLFKANSP. The entire CDR3 is CASSLFKANSPLFF.

This clone came up many times. The observed sequence ends 3 residues before the CDR3 terminus, with the missing tail filled in from the germline J gene. This sequence joins TRBV30 and TRBJ2-7; D unresolved. Germline CDR1 reads GTSNPN; CDR2 reads SVGIG (reference sequence). Trimming stripped 4 bases from V and 2 bases from J, with 15 bases between. The CDR3 length is 14 residues. The CDR3 bases that were read are TGTGCCTGGAACATTGCAGGTCGCCCCTACGAG. This translates into CAWNIAGRPYE. The entire CDR3 reads CAWNIAGRPYEQYF. Based on the CDR3 plus reference TRBV30 and TRBJ2-7, the full variable domain is SQTIHQWPATLVQPVGSPLSLECTVEGTSNPNLYWYRQAAGRGLQLLFYSVGIGQISSEVPQNLSASRPQDRQFILSSKKLLLSDSGFYLCAWNIAGRPYEQYFGPGTRLTVT.

There are many counts of this clone. The CDR3 end is not reached by the read, which stops 3 residues before it; the germline J gene fills it in. V is TRBV10-3 and J is TRBJ1-4; D is uncertain. This CDR3 is 15 amino acids long. The germline V gene encodes CDR1 ENHRY and CDR2 SYGVKD. Trimming pared 0 bases from V and 3 bases from J, leaving 8 bases between. CDR3 amino acids: CAISESSVANEKLFF. The sequenced CDR3 bases are TGTGCCATCAGTGAGTCTTCGGTGGCTAATGAAAAA.

This clone has ten or more counts. The read terminates 3 residues before the CDR3 end, so the remaining end is supplied by the germline J gene. The J gene is TRBJ2-3, the V gene TRBV6-4; D possibly corresponds to TRBD2 (6 bases). CDR1 and CDR2 (germline): MRHNA, SNTAGT. The CDR3 extends over 13 amino acids. The ends were cut back, 8 bases at V and 2 bases at J, with 11 bases in the middle. The CDR3 reads CASGAGHTDTQYF. Incomplete CDR3 DNA: TGTGCCAGCGGCGCGGGGCACACAGATACG.

This clone was detected many times. Sequencing ends 3 residues short of the CDR3 end; the germline J gene provides the rest. This chain connects TRBV7-9 to TRBJ2-2; a weak D match, TRBD1 (5 bases). Trimming took 6 bases from V and 5 from J, leaving 13 bases between them. Germline CDR1 and CDR2: SEHNR and FQNEAQ (reference sequence). The CDR3 is 14 residues long. The CDR3 reads CASSSDTRTGELFF. Incomplete CDR3 DNA: TGTGCCAGCAGTTCGGACACCCGGACCGGGGAG.

This clone was seen ten or more times. The read comes to an end 3 residues before the CDR3 does, leaving the germline J gene to fill in the end. This chain connects TRBV24-1 to TRBJ2-1, with a weak D call TRBD1 (6 bases). The CDR3 sequence is 14 residues long. Per germline, CDR1 KGHDR and CDR2 SFDVKD. V was trimmed by 4 bases and J by 5 bases, leaving 11 bases between them. This chain's CDR3 is CATSDPWTDNEQFF. Partial CDR3 DNA: TGTGCCACCAGTGACCCTTGGACAGACAATGAG.

About this clone: The observed sequence ends 3 residues before the CDR3 terminus, with the missing tail filled in from the germline J gene. The gene calls are TRBV18 and TRBJ1-2; D perhaps matches TRBD1 (5 bases). This CDR3 spans 15 amino acids. Germline CDR1 is KGHSH and CDR2 is LQKENI. CDR3 region: CASSPGPLSSYDYTF. The part of the CDR3 DNA that was read is TGTGCCAGCTCACCGGGGCCTCTTAGCTCCTACGAC.

This clone showed up many times. The read ends 3 residues before the CDR3 terminus; that terminus is restored from the germline J gene. This chain links TRBV2 with TRBJ2-2, with TRBD2 identical over 13 bases. Germline V CDR1 and CDR2: SNHLY, FYNNEI. V lost 6 bases and J lost 5; bases outside the gene matches: 3. The CDR3 loop spans 15 amino acids. CDR3 sequence reads: CASRETSGGTGELFF. Partial CDR3 DNA: TGTGCCAGCAGGGAGACTAGCGGGGGGACCGGGGAG.

This clone is deemed medium-sized. The read stops 3 residues short of the end of the CDR3; the missing end is completed from the germline J gene. The chain couples TRBV10-1 to TRBJ2-3, with D perhaps TRBD2 (5 bases). The CDR3 spans 15 residues. Germline assignment: CDR1 WNHNN and CDR2 SYGVQD (reference sequence). The V end was cut by 2 bases, the J end by 2 bases, with 11 bases between. The CDR3: CASSERSGLTDTQYF. The sequenced CDR3 bases are TGCGCCAGCAGTGAGCGGAGCGGACTCACAGATACG.

This clone has a count of ten or more. CDR3 DNA, as far as it was read: TGTGCCAGTAGTAGAGCGGGGACGAACACCGGGGAG. It encodes CASSRAGTNTGE. The CDR3 reads in full as CASSRAGTNTGELFF. This sequence joins TRBV19 and TRBJ2-2; 7 nucleotides line up with TRBD2. The read comes to an end 3 residues before the CDR3 does, leaving the germline J gene to fill in the end. Looked up from germline, CDR1 is LNHDA and CDR2 is SQIVND (reference sequence). With 4 bases clipped from V and 0 bases from J, the junction kept 2 bases outside the gene matches. This CDR3 is 15 amino acids long.

This clone has a count of ten or more. The CDR3 end is not reached by the read, which stops 3 residues before it; the germline J gene fills it in. The V gene is TRBV12-5, the J gene TRBJ1-1; D remains unclear. The CDR3 loop spans 10 amino acids. Germline-derived CDR1 and CDR2 are LGHNT and FRNRAP. CDR3 sequence: CASAEKAAFF. The covered CDR3 bases are TGTGCTAGTGCCGAAAAGGCC.

This clone has a count of ten or more. The CDR3 goes on 3 residues after the read ends, and that part is filled in from the germline J gene. J is TRBJ1-1 and V is TRBV29-1; 7 bases are shared with TRBD1. There are 13 residues in the CDR3. Germline V gene lookup returns CDR1 SQVTM and CDR2 ANQGSEA. V lost 7 bases and J lost 3; bases outside the gene matches: 8. The sequenced part of the CDR3 DNA is TGCAGCGCTACGACAGGGTTTTACACTGAA. This codes for CSATTGFYTE. The whole CDR3 is CSATTGFYTEAFF. Looking up the rest from reference TRBV29-1 and TRBJ1-1 gives the full variable domain: SAVISQKPSRDICQRGTSLTIQCQVDSQVTMMFWYRQQPGQSLTLIATANQGSEATYESGFVIDKFPISRPNLTFSTLTVSNMSPEDSSIYLCSATTGFYTEAFFGQGTRLTVV.

This clone was observed at least ten times. Sequencing ends 3 residues short of the CDR3 end; the germline J gene provides the rest. The chain couples TRBV10-1 to TRBJ1-1, with no clear D. The germline V gene has CDR1 WNHNN and CDR2 SYGVQD (reference sequence). This CDR3 is 13 amino acids long. Trimming removed 4 bases at V and 1 base at J, with 7 bases between. The CDR3 spells CASSVRQNTEAFF. The part of the CDR3 DNA that was read is TGCGCCAGCAGTGTGAGACAGAACACTGAA.